A single sample gave rise to the 9 T cell receptor beta chains below, sequenced in a study of cytomegalovirus exposure and HLA in healthy donors. 13 Jbeta primers and 60 Vbeta primers were used for the PCR. Here immunoSEQ multiplex PCR was the method, and the copy in TCRdb shows in-frame clones only, minus some. The record lists 160,000 or so clones, of which the ten most abundant hold roughly 1.9%. The material sequenced was PBMCs. These receptors originate from a young man in good health and CMV-seronegative.

The chain combines TRBV9 with TRBJ2-3, with TRBD1 as a possible D gene (6 bases). With 0 bases removed from V and 1 base from J, the gap between germline ends came to 9 bases. The CDR3 is made up of 15 amino acids. Germline CDR1 SGDLS, CDR2 YYNGEE. Written as DNA, the CDR3 is TGTGCCAGCAGCGTAGACAGGGAAGGCACAGATACGCAGTATTTT. This gives the protein CASSVDREGTDTQYF. The whole variable domain, remainder taken from reference TRBV9 and TRBJ2-3, is DSGVTQTPKHLITATGQRVTLRCSPRSGDLSVYWYQQSLDQGLQFLIQYYNGEERAKGNILERFSAQQFPDLHSELNLSSLELGDSALYFCASSVDREGTDTQYFGPGTRLTVL.

This sequence joins TRBV11-2 and TRBJ2-7; TRBD2 matches at 13 bases. Looked up from germline, CDR1 is SGHAT and CDR2 is FQNNGV. This CDR3 is 19 amino acids long. With 4 bases clipped from V and 5 bases from J, the junction kept 17 bases outside the gene matches. The CDR3 is CASSSPGTSGVEGVNEQYF. The CDR3 DNA reads TGTGCCAGCAGCTCCCCCGGGACTAGCGGGGTTGAAGGGGTCAACGAGCAGTACTTC.

This sequence joins TRBV4-3 and TRBJ2-2; D gene unclear. This CDR3 spans 16 amino acids. The germline V and J ends were trimmed by 0 bases and 5 bases, with 13 bases remaining between them. Germline CDR1 reads LGHNA; CDR2 reads YSLEER. The CDR3 nucleotides are TGCGCCAGCAGCCAAGACTCAAATCAGGTGACCGGGGAGCTGTTTTTT. This translates into CASSQDSNQVTGELFF.

This chain links TRBV28 with TRBJ1-1; the match to TRBD1 covers 9 bases. V lost 1 base to trimming and J lost 1 base; unmatched junction nucleotides: 7. The length of the CDR3 is 17 residues. CDR1 is MDHEN and CDR2 is SYDVKM in the germline V gene. CDR3 nucleotides: TGTGCCAGCAGTTTATTCACAGGGGGCCTCAGGAACACTGAAGCTTTCTTT. Translation: CASSLFTGGLRNTEAFF.

The chain combines TRBV7-2 with TRBJ1-6, with 9 bases aligning to TRBD1. The ends lost 5 bases at V and 8 bases at J; junction bases unmatched: 1. CDR1 is SGHTA and CDR2 is FQGNSA in the germline V gene. This CDR3 comprises 13 residues. The CDR3 here is CASSRTGDSPLHF. The CDR3 coding sequence is TGTGCCAGCAGCCGGACAGGGGATTCACCCCTCCACTTT. Full variable domain (outside the CDR3, taken from reference TRBV7-2 and TRBJ1-6): GAGVSQSPSNKVTEKGKDVELRCDPISGHTALYWYRQSLGQGLEFLIYFQGNSAPDKSGLPSDRFSAERTGGSVSTLTIQRTQQEDSAVYLCASSRTGDSPLHFGNGTRLTVT.

The rearrangement links TRBV15 to TRBJ2-3; 7 nucleotides line up with TRBD2. The CDR3 runs to 17 residues. The V gene end was trimmed by 0 bases and the J gene end by 7 bases; junction bases not matched to a gene: 13. Germline V lookup: CDR1 LNHNV, CDR2 YYDKDF (reference sequence). The CDR3 region has the DNA TGTGCCACCAGCAGAGATTTCTTGGCGGGAGTACTGAATACGCAGTATTTT. Protein product: CATSRDFLAGVLNTQYF. Looking up the rest from reference TRBV15 and TRBJ2-3 gives the full variable domain: DAMVIQNPRYQVTQFGKPVTLSCSQTLNHNVMYWYQQKSSQAPKLLFHYYDKDFNNEADTPDNFQSRRPNTSFCFLDIRSPGLGDTAMYLCATSRDFLAGVLNTQYFGPGTRLTVL.

The V and J genes are TRBV2 and TRBJ2-7; D may be TRBD2 (5 bases). Per the germline V gene, CDR1 is SNHLY and CDR2 is FYNNEI. The V gene lost 8 bases and the J gene lost 3 bases, with 8 bases spanning the gap. The CDR3 runs to 11 residues. CDR3 sequence reads: CASGGDYEQYF. DNA of the CDR3: TGTGCCAGCGGAGGTGACTACGAGCAGTACTTC.

The chain links TRBV9 to TRBJ2-7, with TRBD1 identical over 9 bases. The junction had 6 bases not matched to a gene; V was cut back by 3 bases and J by 2 bases. The germline CDR1 and CDR2 sequences are SGDLS and YYNGEE. The CDR3 extends over 15 amino acids. The CDR3 is CASSEAGTGTYEQYF. The CDR3 nucleotides read TGTGCCAGCAGCGAAGCCGGGACAGGGACCTACGAGCAGTACTTC. The full variable domain, completed using reference TRBV9 and TRBJ2-7, is DSGVTQTPKHLITATGQRVTLRCSPRSGDLSVYWYQQSLDQGLQFLIQYYNGEERAKGNILERFSAQQFPDLHSELNLSSLELGDSALYFCASSEAGTGTYEQYFGPGTRLTVT.

V usage is TRBV5-4 and J usage is TRBJ2-7; TRBD2 matches at 9 bases. V shed 2 bases and J 0 bases; nucleotides not matched to a gene: 9. This CDR3 is built from 17 residues. CDR1 is SGHNT, CDR2 YYREEE, per germline (reference sequence). CDR3: CASSLKISGSSSYEQYF. As DNA, the CDR3 is TGTGCCAGCAGCTTAAAAATTAGCGGGAGTAGCTCCTACGAGCAGTACTTC.